The 18 T cell receptor beta chains below come from one sample, sequenced in a study of graft-versus-host responses after intestinal transplantation. Measured with immunoSEQ multiplex PCR; TCRdb has only the in-frame clones, and not every one. The repertoire holds 35,000 to 40,000 clones, with 90% to 95% as singletons. The specimen was PBMCs, collected 16 days after intestinal transplant. These receptors were collected from a human patient who received an intestinal transplant, so some T cells may come from the graft donor.

The rearrangement joins TRBV2 to TRBJ2-1; 9 bases match TRBD2. V lost 6 bases, J lost 2 bases, and 5 bases stayed unmatched. Germline CDR1 reads SNHLY; CDR2 reads FYNNEI. This CDR3 spans 15 amino acids. The CDR3 DNA reads TGTGCCAGCAGCCCCGGGACTAGCCCCTACAATGAGCAGTTCTTC. Amino acid sequence: CASSPGTSPYNEQFF.

The chain combines TRBV9 with TRBJ2-1, with D perhaps TRBD2 (5 bases). V lost 3 bases and J 0 bases, leaving 16 bases between the germline ends. The CDR3 is 17 amino acids. CDR1 and CDR2 (germline): SGDLS, YYNGEE. CDR3 bases: TGTGCCAGCAGCGCCCCCCTAAGCGGAAGCTCCTACAATGAGCAGTTCTTC. Translating gives CASSAPLSGSSYNEQFF.

This clone was counted a single time. The DNA of the CDR3 is TGTGCCAGCAGTTTATTAATGGAGGGGCAGTACCGAGGTGAAAAACTGTTTTTT. Protein: CASSLLMEGQYRGEKLFF. V is TRBV28 and J is TRBJ1-4, with D possibly TRBD1 on 5 matching bases. Germline loops: CDR1 MDHEN, CDR2 SYDVKM. V lost 1 base, J lost 7 bases, and 22 bases lay in between. CDR3 length: 18 amino acids.

This chain joins TRBV2 and TRBJ1-5, with D possibly TRBD1 on 6 matching bases. Germline CDR1 SNHLY, CDR2 FYNNEI. The CDR3 runs to 13 residues. The V end lost 6 bases, the J end lost 7 bases, and 13 bases lay between the germline ends. CDR3 DNA sequence: TGTGCCAGCAGCTTCCGGGACAAACAGCCCCAGCATTTT. Translated, it gives CASSFRDKQPQHF. Combining the CDR3 with reference TRBV2 and TRBJ1-5 gives the whole variable domain EPEVTQTPSHQVTQMGQEVILRCVPISNHLYFYWYRQILGQKVEFLVSFYNNEISEKSEIFDDQFSVERPDGSNFTLKIRSTKLEDSAMYFCASSFRDKQPQHFGDGTRLSIL.

The rearrangement links TRBV6-1 to TRBJ2-7; D may be TRBD2 (6 bases). Trimming took 5 bases from V and 5 from J, leaving 13 bases between them. Germline V gene sequence: CDR1 MNHNS, CDR2 SASEGT. This CDR3 contains 13 residues. The CDR3 DNA is TGTGCCAGCAGTTTTGTACTAGCCCACGAGCAGTACTTC. Amino acid sequence: CASSFVLAHEQYF.

This clone has just one count. The chain joins TRBV7-9 to TRBJ2-7, with a tentative D call TRBD1 (5 bases). Trimming cost V 1 base and J 3 bases, with 7 bases left between them. Germline V gene lookup returns CDR1 SEHNR and CDR2 FQNEAQ (reference sequence). The CDR3 covers 13 residues. The CDR3 spells CASSLGQNYEQYF. The CDR3 DNA is TGTGCCAGCAGCTTAGGACAGAACTACGAGCAGTACTTC.

The V gene is TRBV28, the J gene TRBJ1-4; 7 nucleotides line up with TRBD1. This CDR3 is 15 amino acids long. With 5 bases clipped from V and 8 bases from J, the junction kept 11 bases outside the gene matches. Per germline, CDR1 MDHEN and CDR2 SYDVKM. Written as DNA, the CDR3 is TGTGCCAGCAGTCGATTAGAGGGGGCAAGCGAAAAACTGTTTTTT. This codes for CASSRLEGASEKLFF. The complete variable domain, with remaining parts taken from reference TRBV28 and TRBJ1-4, reads DVKVTQSSRYLVKRTGEKVFLECVQDMDHENMFWYRQDPGLGLRLIYFSYDVKMKEKGDIPEGYSVSREKKERFSLILESASTNQTSMYLCASSRLEGASEKLFFGSGTQLSVL.

This chain uses TRBV7-2 with TRBJ2-7, with 9 bases fitting TRBD2. This CDR3 region has 15 residues. The ends lost 5 bases at V and 2 bases at J; junction bases unmatched: 7. Germline loops: CDR1 SGHTA, CDR2 FQGNSA. CDR3 bases: TGTGCCAGCAGCCTTAGCGGGGGCGCACCCTACGAGCAGTACTTC. This gives the protein CASSLSGGAPYEQYF.

The chain recombines TRBV29-1 with TRBJ2-3, with unresolved D. This CDR3 region has 14 residues. Germline loops: CDR1 SQVTM, CDR2 ANQGSEA. Trimming left V 4 bases short and J 0 bases short, with 11 bases between. As DNA, the CDR3 is TGCAGCGTTGGTTCGGACCCGAGCACAGATACGCAGTATTTT. Encoded protein: CSVGSDPSTDTQYF.

This sequence joins TRBV5-6 and TRBJ2-5; D is perhaps TRBD2 (6 bases). The CDR3 covers 15 residues. The germline V gene encodes CDR1 SGHDT and CDR2 YYEEEE. V lost 4 bases to trimming and J lost 4 bases, with 17 bases between them. This CDR3 reads CASSPGTSSAETQYF. CDR3 DNA sequence: TGTGCCAGCAGCCCCGGGACTTCCTCGGCAGAGACCCAGTACTTC.

The chain has TRBV27 and TRBJ2-1, with D perhaps matching TRBD1 (5 bases). V lost 5 bases and J 8 bases, leaving 16 bases between the germline ends. This CDR3 is 14 amino acids long. The germline gives CDR1 MNHEY, CDR2 SMNVEV (reference sequence). The CDR3 nucleotides are TGTGCCAGCAGTCCGGCCCCGGAGACAGATGAGCAGTTCTTC. Encoded protein: CASSPAPETDEQFF.

The CDR3 region has the DNA TGTGCCAGCAGTTTGGGGCTAGCGGGAGTCAATGAGCAGTTCTTC. Translating gives CASSLGLAGVNEQFF. This chain connects TRBV27 to TRBJ2-1; TRBD2 matches at 10 bases. V lost 3 bases to trimming and J lost 6 bases; unmatched junction nucleotides: 5. CDR3 length equals 15 residues. Germline V lookup: CDR1 MNHEY, CDR2 SMNVEV (reference sequence).

This sequence joins TRBV10-1 and TRBJ1-1; D is undetermined. The V end lost 0 bases, the J end lost 4 bases, and 6 bases lay between the germline ends. CDR3 length: 13 amino acids. The germline gives CDR1 WNHNN, CDR2 SYGVQD (reference sequence). In nucleotides, the CDR3 is TGCGCCAGCAGTGAGTCTTGGGGCACTGAAGCTTTCTTT. Amino acids: CASSESWGTEAFF.

DNA of the CDR3: TGTGCTAGTGGACCGGGACAGGGGGTCGACAATGAGCAGTTCTTC. Translation: CASGPGQGVDNEQFF. V gene TRBV12-5 combines with J gene TRBJ2-1, with 11 bases lining up with TRBD1. The length of the CDR3 is 15 residues. V trimming: 6 bases; J trimming: 5 bases; junction bases outside the gene matches: 6. Looked up from germline, CDR1 is LGHNT and CDR2 is FRNRAP.

This clone was picked up one time. The J gene is TRBJ2-7, the V gene TRBV6-7; D unresolved. TRBV6-7 is an ORF, with its function uncertain. V was shortened by 6 bases and J by 5 bases, with 11 bases between the two germline ends. There are 12 residues in the CDR3. The CDR3 nucleotides are TGTGCCAGCAGGCCCGCTAGGGACGAGCAGTACTTC. The encoded protein is CASRPARDEQYF.

V gene TRBV28 combines with J gene TRBJ2-2; 8 nucleotides agree with TRBD2. The CDR3 has 18 amino acids. With 2 bases clipped from V and 3 bases from J, the junction kept 11 bases outside the gene matches. Per the germline V gene, CDR1 is MDHEN and CDR2 is SYDVKM. The CDR3 is CASSLDAGGGPDTGELFF. CDR3 DNA sequence: TGTGCCAGCAGTTTAGACGCGGGAGGTGGTCCCGACACCGGGGAGCTGTTTTTT.

This chain links TRBV5-6 with TRBJ2-7, with TRBD2 matching over 9 bases. Germline lookup yields CDR1 SGHDT and CDR2 YYEEEE. The CDR3 extends over 14 amino acids. J lost 0 bases, V lost 5 bases, and 3 bases had no gene match. CDR3 in DNA: TGTGCCAGCAGGCTAGCGGGAAGCTCCTACGAGCAGTACTTC. As protein: CASRLAGSSYEQYF.

The chain links TRBV4-1 to TRBJ2-7; no firm D call. V was trimmed by 0 bases and J by 0 bases, leaving 9 bases between them. This CDR3 is built from 15 residues. Per germline, CDR1 MGHRA and CDR2 YSYEKL. CDR3 region: CASSQEQQSSYEQYF. CDR3 nucleotides: TGCGCCAGCAGCCAAGAGCAGCAAAGCTCCTACGAGCAGTACTTC.